These 30 T cell receptor beta chains came from one sample sequenced in a study of T cell repertoires in cytomegalovirus infection (dated by TCRdb to the late 2010s). These receptors' targets are unknown. Per the publication, the treatment or condition label means: in vitro stimulation with specific CMV peptide epitopes to enrich CMV-specific T cells. TCRdb names Illumina HiSeq 1500 as the instrument used. The public sequencing data were trimmed at Q25 with fastp and processed into clonotypes with MiXCR by TCRdb, which kept only in-frame beta chains. Every CDR3 protein is listed once, alongside the most common genes and DNA of its rows. Within this sample are hundreds of thousands of distinct CDR3 sequences, with roughly 46% of them counted one time only. 35% to 50% of the sample belongs to the ten largest clones. The specimen comprised cultured PBMCs, sampled from culture after CMV antigen stimulation. The origin of the receptors is a human donor in good health (CMV status not recorded). Some clones in this sample may be carry-over from other donors' samples.

The sample holds many counts of this clonotype. V is TRBV7-8 and J is TRBJ2-1; 8 bases line up with TRBD1. V trimming: 3 bases; J trimming: 9 bases; junction bases outside the gene matches: 10. Germline V gene sequence: CDR1 SGHVS, CDR2 FQNEAQ. The CDR3 covers 15 residues. The CDR3 region has the DNA TGTGCCAGCAGCTTGATCGGACAGGGTGGTAGTGAGCAGTTCTTC. Protein sequence: CASSLIGQGGSEQFF. Using reference TRBV7-8 and TRBJ2-1 for the parts outside the CDR3, the full variable domain is GAGVSQSPRYKVAKRGQDVALRCDPISGHVSLFWYQQALGQGPEFLTYFQNEAQLDKSGLPSDRFFAERPEGSVSTLKIQRTQQEDSAVYLCASSLIGQGGSEQFFGPGTRLTVL.

In its sample, this clonotype was seen a few times. The rearrangement links TRBV12-3 or TRBV12-4 to TRBJ2-7; D is uncertain. Trimming stripped 2 bases from V and 4 bases from J, with 12 bases between. CDR3 length equals 14 residues. The DNA of the CDR3 is TGTGCCAGCAGTTTACGGCAGTTGCTTTACGAGCAGTACTTC. Protein sequence: CASSLRQLLYEQYF.

The rearrangement joins TRBV9 to TRBJ1-5; D is uncertain. CDR1 and CDR2 (germline): SGDLS, YYNGEE. V was pared by 0 bases and J by 5 bases, with 9 bases between. The CDR3 is made up of 14 amino acids. The CDR3 sequence: CASSVEGGYQPQHF. The CDR3 DNA reads TGTGCCAGCAGCGTAGAGGGAGGATATCAGCCCCAGCATTTT.

The J gene is TRBJ2-1, the V gene TRBV20-1; D tentatively fits TRBD1 or TRBD2 (5 bases each). CDR3 length: 13 amino acids. The V gene's germline CDR1 is DFQATT and CDR2 SNEGSKA (reference sequence). Trimming left V 2 bases short and J 4 bases short, with 9 bases between. DNA for the CDR3: TGCAGTGCTAGAATGGGACGGTACAATGAGCAGTTCTTC. Translation: CSARMGRYNEQFF.

Only one count was recorded for this clonotype. The V gene is TRBV27, the J gene TRBJ1-6; possibly TRBD1 for D (5 bases). Trimming removed 6 bases from V and 2 bases from J, with 11 bases in between. Per germline, CDR1 MNHEY and CDR2 SMNVEV (reference sequence). This CDR3 has 15 amino acids. As DNA, the CDR3 is TGTGCCAGCAGCATTGCGGGGGCCTATAATTCACCCCTCCACTTT. It translates to CASSIAGAYNSPLHF.

The CDR3 loop is CASSSTRELYSNQPQHF. The CDR3, as DNA: TGTGCCAGCAGTTCCACCCGGGAGCTGTATAGCAATCAGCCCCAGCATTTT. The chain employs TRBV27 and TRBJ1-5, with D uncertain. The V end was cut by 4 bases, the J end by 0 bases, with 16 bases between. The germline V gene has CDR1 MNHEY and CDR2 SMNVEV (reference sequence). The CDR3 runs 17 residues.

This chain joins TRBV7-9 and TRBJ2-3; D not certain. The CDR3 is made up of 14 amino acids. Deletions cut 0 bases from V and 5 bases from J, with 9 bases between. Looked up from germline, CDR1 is SEHNR and CDR2 is FQNEAQ (reference sequence). The CDR3 coding sequence is TGTGCCAGCAGCTTAGCCGGCTTTGGAGATACGCAGTATTTT. It yields the protein CASSLAGFGDTQYF. The full variable domain, completed using reference TRBV7-9 and TRBJ2-3, is DTGVSQNPRHKITKRGQNVTFRCDPISEHNRLYWYRQTLGQGPEFLTYFQNEAQLEKSRLLSDRFSAERPKGSFSTLEIQRTEQGDSAMYLCASSLAGFGDTQYFGPGTRLTVL.

This clonotype was detected only a few times. The chain combines TRBV7-2 with TRBJ1-2, with TRBD1 matching 8 bases. CDR1 SGHTA and CDR2 FQGNSA come from the germline V gene. The V gene end was trimmed by 5 bases and the J gene end by 8 bases; junction bases not matched to a gene: 10. This CDR3 comprises 14 residues. The CDR3 DNA is TGTGCCAGCAGCCCCAGACAGGGGCATATCGGCTACACCTTC. Residues: CASSPRQGHIGYTF.

There are many counts of this clonotype. Here the CDR3 reads CASSLSQGNTEAFF. The CDR3 DNA reads as TGTGCCAGCAGCTTATCTCAGGGGAACACTGAAGCTTTCTTT. This rearrangement joins TRBV7-8 to TRBJ1-1; D possibly corresponds to TRBD1 (5 bases). Germline V gives CDR1 SGHVS, CDR2 FQNEAQ. V was pared by 2 bases and J by 1 base, with 8 bases between. The CDR3 contains 14 residues. Drawing the rest from reference TRBV7-8 and TRBJ1-1, the complete variable domain is GAGVSQSPRYKVAKRGQDVALRCDPISGHVSLFWYQQALGQGPEFLTYFQNEAQLDKSGLPSDRFFAERPEGSVSTLKIQRTQQEDSAVYLCASSLSQGNTEAFFGQGTRLTVV.

This clonotype was counted a few times. The V and J genes are TRBV7-2 and TRBJ1-2; a possible D gene is TRBD1 (6 bases). This CDR3 contains 14 residues. The V end lost 0 bases, the J end lost 4 bases, and 9 bases lay between the germline ends. Germline values: CDR1 SGHTA, CDR2 FQGNSA. The CDR3 DNA is TGTGCCAGCAGCTTAGCGAAAGGGGGCTATGGCTACACCTTC. As protein: CASSLAKGGYGYTF. The full variable domain, in which reference TRBV7-2 and TRBJ1-2 provide the parts outside the CDR3, is GAGVSQSPSNKVTEKGKDVELRCDPISGHTALYWYRQSLGQGLEFLIYFQGNSAPDKSGLPSDRFSAERTGGSVSTLTIQRTQQEDSAVYLCASSLAKGGYGYTFGSGTRLTVV.

The genes are TRBV2 and TRBJ1-1, with 9 bases matching TRBD1. Trimming at V came to 4 bases and at J to 2 bases, leaving 17 bases not matched to a gene. The germline V gene has CDR1 SNHLY and CDR2 FYNNEI. The CDR3 contains 19 residues. The DNA for the CDR3 is TGTGCCAGCAGTGGAGTCCCGGGACAGGGAGAAGCACGCAACACTGAAGCTTTCTTT. It yields the protein CASSGVPGQGEARNTEAFF.

This clonotype occurred a few times. J is TRBJ1-2 and V is TRBV7-8; TRBD1 aligns across 7 bases. Germline V lookup: CDR1 SGHVS, CDR2 FQNEAQ. The CDR3 totals 15 residues. J gave up 5 bases and V 5 bases, and 11 bases lay outside the gene matches. The CDR3 sequence: CASSPATGPMYGYTF. CDR3 nucleotides: TGTGCCAGCAGCCCCGCGACAGGGCCTATGTATGGCTACACCTTC.

The V call is TRBV7-6, the J call TRBJ2-5; tentatively, D is TRBD1 (6 bases). The CDR3 contains 14 residues. The ends were cut back, 5 bases at V and 7 bases at J, with 17 bases in the middle. The germline CDR1 and CDR2 sequences are SGHVS and FNYEAQ. CDR3 loop: CASSPRTALGTQYF. The DNA of the CDR3 is TGTGCCAGCAGCCCACGGACAGCCCTGGGGACCCAGTACTTC.

This clonotype was found a few times. The rearrangement uses TRBV27 and TRBJ1-1; D gene unclear. Germline V gene lookup returns CDR1 MNHEY and CDR2 SMNVEV (reference sequence). With 9 bases removed from V and 0 bases from J, the gap between germline ends came to 14 bases. This CDR3 is built from 14 residues. CDR3 in DNA: TGTGCCAGTCGTATTGCGACCATGAACACTGAAGCTTTCTTT. This codes for CASRIATMNTEAFF.

The chain combines TRBV6-1 with TRBJ2-2; D unresolved. V was clipped by 5 bases and J by 0 bases, with 7 bases between them. Per germline, CDR1 MNHNS and CDR2 SASEGT. CDR3 length equals 14 residues. CDR3 sequence (DNA): TGTGCCAGCAGTACAATGACGAACACCGGGGAGCTGTTTTTT. It encodes CASSTMTNTGELFF.

V is TRBV12-3 or TRBV12-4 and J is TRBJ2-7; perhaps D is TRBD1 or TRBD2 (7 bases each). V was clipped by 6 bases and J by 5 bases, with 17 bases between them. The CDR3 has 14 residues. CDR3 bases: TGTGCCAGCAGGCCCCAGGGGGGGATCAACGAGCAGTACTTC. Residues: CASRPQGGINEQYF.

The V call is TRBV6-5, the J call TRBJ2-1; D is uncertain. The length of the CDR3 is 15 residues. Germline lookup yields CDR1 MNHEY and CDR2 SVGAGI. The germline V and J ends were trimmed by 5 bases and 2 bases, with 13 bases remaining between them. CDR3 sequence (DNA): TGTGCCAGCAGTCAAGCAGACTGGGCCTACAATGAGCAGTTCTTC. Its translation is CASSQADWAYNEQFF.

This clonotype has more than one count but fewer than ten. The chain couples TRBV7-2 to TRBJ2-1; D might be TRBD2 (6 bases). Deletions cut 5 bases from V and 7 bases from J, with 21 bases between. The V gene's germline CDR1 is SGHTA and CDR2 FQGNSA. CDR3 length equals 16 residues. As DNA, the CDR3 is TGTGCCAGCAGCCCCCGGGTCCTAGCGACGGGTAATGAGCAGTTCTTC. It yields the protein CASSPRVLATGNEQFF.

This rearrangement joins TRBV2 to TRBJ2-2; D ambiguous. The CDR3 has 15 amino acids. Trimming took off 2 bases at V and 6 bases at J, with 13 bases between the two ends. Germline values: CDR1 SNHLY, CDR2 FYNNEI. CDR3 sequence reads: CASSETPLAAGELFF. The CDR3 coding sequence is TGTGCCAGCAGTGAAACCCCGTTAGCCGCCGGGGAGCTGTTTTTT. Full variable domain (rest looked up from reference TRBV2 and TRBJ2-2): EPEVTQTPSHQVTQMGQEVILRCVPISNHLYFYWYRQILGQKVEFLVSFYNNEISEKSEIFDDQFSVERPDGSNFTLKIRSTKLEDSAMYFCASSETPLAAGELFFGEGSRLTVL.

In its sample, this clonotype was seen a few times. The V and J genes are TRBV6-5 and TRBJ1-6, with no clear D. Trimming pared 0 bases from V and 9 bases from J, leaving 12 bases between. The CDR3 covers 15 residues. Germline values: CDR1 MNHEY, CDR2 SVGAGI. The CDR3 protein is CASSYSTDTTSPLHF. Here the CDR3 DNA reads TGTGCCAGCAGTTACTCAACTGACACAACTTCACCCCTCCACTTT.

Turning to this clonotype: One end of the junction varies from germline; a read error may be responsible. This sequence joins TRBV10-3 and TRBJ2-2; D is undetermined. The CDR3 totals 13 residues. Germline V gene data show CDR1 as ENHRY and CDR2 as SYGVKD. As DNA, the CDR3 is TGTGCCATCAGGGAGTCCACAACCGGGGAGCTGTTTTTT. Translating gives CAIRESTTGELFF.

The rearrangement joins TRBV7-2 to TRBJ1-4; a weak D match, TRBD1 (5 bases). In germline, CDR1 is SGHTA, CDR2 FQGNSA. The germline V and J ends were trimmed by 2 bases and 3 bases, with 19 bases remaining between them. The CDR3 sequence is 18 residues long. The CDR3 coding sequence is TGTGCCAGCAGCTTAAGTTCCGGTGGGGGGTTGGCTAATGAAAAACTGTTTTTT. Its protein is CASSLSSGGGLANEKLFF. Supplemented by reference TRBV7-2 and TRBJ1-4, the full variable domain reads GAGVSQSPSNKVTEKGKDVELRCDPISGHTALYWYRQSLGQGLEFLIYFQGNSAPDKSGLPSDRFSAERTGGSVSTLTIQRTQQEDSAVYLCASSLSSGGGLANEKLFFGSGTQLSVL.

V is TRBV20-1 and J is TRBJ2-7; unclear D gene. With 3 bases removed from V and 0 bases from J, the gap between germline ends came to 9 bases. The CDR3 is 13 residues long. Germline loops: CDR1 DFQATT, CDR2 SNEGSKA (reference sequence). CDR3: CSASRLNSYEQYF. Here the CDR3 DNA reads TGCAGTGCTAGTCGTCTTAACTCCTACGAGCAGTACTTC.

This clonotype has a handful of counts. V is TRBV19 and J is TRBJ2-7; 11 nucleotides agree with TRBD1. This CDR3 has 15 residues. The germline V gene has CDR1 LNHDA and CDR2 SQIVND (reference sequence). V shed 5 bases, J shed 5 bases, and the junction held 8 bases outside the gene matches. The CDR3 DNA follows: TGTGCCAGTAGTCAAACCGGGACAGGGGGTAACGAGCAGTACTTC. It translates to CASSQTGTGGNEQYF. The complete variable domain, with remaining parts taken from reference TRBV19 and TRBJ2-7, reads DGGITQSPKYLFRKEGQNVTLSCEQNLNHDAMYWYRQDPGQGLRLIYYSQIVNDFQKGDIAEGYSVSREKKESFPLTVTSAQKNPTAFYLCASSQTGTGGNEQYFGPGTRLTVT.

J is TRBJ2-5 and V is TRBV4-3; a weak D match, TRBD1 (6 bases). The germline V gene has CDR1 LGHNA and CDR2 YSLEER. Trimming removed 8 bases at V and 4 bases at J, with 20 bases between. This CDR3 is 15 amino acids long. CDR3 sequence reads: CASSNFRGEGETQYF. Written as DNA, the CDR3 is TGCGCCAGCTCCAACTTCAGGGGCGAGGGAGAGACCCAGTACTTC.

This clonotype was found a few times. V and J are TRBV7-9 and TRBJ2-7; 8 nucleotides agree with TRBD2. The length of the CDR3 is 14 residues. In germline, CDR1 is SEHNR, CDR2 FQNEAQ (reference sequence). J lost 7 bases, V lost 8 bases, and 13 bases had no gene match. The CDR3 is CASAGTGGPEEQYF. The CDR3 nucleotides read TGTGCCAGCGCGGGGACGGGAGGGCCGGAAGAGCAGTACTTC. Using reference TRBV7-9 and TRBJ2-7 for the parts outside the CDR3, the full variable domain is DTGVSQNPRHKITKRGQNVTFRCDPISEHNRLYWYRQTLGQGPEFLTYFQNEAQLEKSRLLSDRFSAERPKGSFSTLEIQRTEQGDSAMYLCASAGTGGPEEQYFGPGTRLTVT.

This clonotype was detected only a few times. This chain connects TRBV7-6 to TRBJ2-3, with 8 bases identical to TRBD2. Per germline, CDR1 SGHVS and CDR2 FNYEAQ. With 5 bases clipped from V and 6 bases from J, the junction kept 10 bases outside the gene matches. The length of the CDR3 is 15 residues. DNA of the CDR3: TGTGCCAGCAGCCCTAGAGCGGGAGTTAGGGATACGCAGTATTTT. This gives the protein CASSPRAGVRDTQYF.

Only a few counts were recorded for this clonotype. The chain carries TRBV12-3 or TRBV12-4 and TRBJ1-5; 10 nucleotides agree with TRBD1. V lost 5 bases to trimming and J lost 1 base; unmatched junction nucleotides: 5. This CDR3 contains 16 residues. Here the CDR3 DNA reads TGTGCCAGCAGTCCCGGGACAGGGGCCAGCAATCAGCCCCAGCATTTT. It codes for CASSPGTGASNQPQHF.

This clonotype was detected only a few times. The chain combines TRBV6-1 with TRBJ2-7; 8 positions agree with TRBD1. CDR1 and CDR2 from the germline V gene are MNHNS and SASEGT. The junction had 13 bases not matched to a gene; V was cut back by 6 bases and J by 3 bases. This CDR3 spans 16 amino acids. The CDR3 region has the DNA TGTGCCAGCAGGAGTGACCCAGGGGGCTACAACTACGAGCAGTACTTC. Amino acids: CASRSDPGGYNYEQYF.

The gene calls are TRBV12-3 or TRBV12-4 and TRBJ2-4, with 7 positions matching TRBD1. The CDR3 has 14 residues. V dropped 6 bases and J dropped 4; count of bases not matched to a gene: 6. CDR3 bases: TGTGCCAGCAGCCCCCGGGACAGAAAAAACATTCAGTACTTC. Protein sequence: CASSPRDRKNIQYF.